This paragraph covers one T cell receptor (beta chain) sequence. Germline CDR1 is LNHDA and CDR2 is SQIVND (reference sequence). The CDR3 extends over 15 amino acids. V was trimmed by 3 bases and J by 5 bases, leaving 11 bases between them. The sample comes from a study of Ad26.COV2.S vaccination and SARS-CoV-2 variants. Treatment denoted: 19 received Ad26.COV2.S at low or high dose, single or two shots; five or six received placebo; per-sample allocation not given. It was on day 63 after the first vaccine or placebo injection that samples were taken. Produced via immunoSEQ multiplex PCR; TCRdb's table is partial and in-frame only. The table records around 450,000 clones, 89% of them present only once.

The clonotype was recovered from a person between 18 and 65 years old who received the Ad26.COV2.S COVID-19 vaccine or a placebo. This chain joins TRBV19 and TRBJ1-6; D uncertain. Sequences were derived from peripheral blood, sampled in a trial of Ad26.COV2.S vaccine versus placebo. CDR3 residues: CASSIIRQDNSPLHF. CDR3 coding DNA: TGTGCCAGTAGTATTATCCGGCAAGATAATTCACCCCTCCACTTT.